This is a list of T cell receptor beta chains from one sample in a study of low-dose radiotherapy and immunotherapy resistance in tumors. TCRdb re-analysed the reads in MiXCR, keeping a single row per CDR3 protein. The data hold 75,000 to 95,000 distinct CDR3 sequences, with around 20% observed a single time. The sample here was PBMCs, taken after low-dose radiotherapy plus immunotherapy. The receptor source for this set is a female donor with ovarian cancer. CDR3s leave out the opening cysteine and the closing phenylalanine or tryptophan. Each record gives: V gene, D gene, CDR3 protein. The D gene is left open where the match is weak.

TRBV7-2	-	ASSLDSLGLNEQF
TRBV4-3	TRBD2	ASSQSPPVPGLADHTDTQY
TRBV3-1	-	ASSQVSDSTDTQY
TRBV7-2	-	ASSLVATGNTIY
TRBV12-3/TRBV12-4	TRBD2	ASSLVGGSKNIQY
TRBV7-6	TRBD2	ASLGGTGAYEQY
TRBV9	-	ASSVTGVENEQF
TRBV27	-	ASSGEEAREQY
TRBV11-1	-	ASSPRQAYEQY
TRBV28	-	ASTRGGADTGELF
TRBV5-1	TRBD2	ASNARTTTGTSGRNEQF
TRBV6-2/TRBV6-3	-	ASSYERGPTFEQY
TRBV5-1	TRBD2	ASSLGRGGTSGGSPSYEQY
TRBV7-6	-	ASSLTADDTEAF
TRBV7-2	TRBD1	ASSAGTGIMNEQF
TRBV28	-	ASTPGPSSYEQY
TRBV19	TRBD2	ASSYRTRPYEQY
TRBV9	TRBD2	ASSVLAGPMNTGELF
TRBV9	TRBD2	ASSPRDGSGLAGSYEQY
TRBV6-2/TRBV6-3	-	ASSFVGRQETQY
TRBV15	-	ATSQTGDTQY
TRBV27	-	ASSLSSRTRTDTQY
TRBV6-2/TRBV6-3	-	ASSRDRDSGNTIY
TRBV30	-	AWSSWEKLF
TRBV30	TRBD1	AWNPGTGGTLGTEAF
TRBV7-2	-	ASSLRSGSGANVLT
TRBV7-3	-	ASSPDSHSGNTIY
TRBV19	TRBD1	ASSTTGTGGSEQY
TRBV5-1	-	ASSVQVGNTGELFFF
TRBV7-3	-	ASSPYRTNTGELF
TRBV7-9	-	ASSKTDPPSSGANVLT
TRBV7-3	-	ASSLTTTNYGYT
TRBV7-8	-	ASSIGLSYEQY
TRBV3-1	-	ASSRFTAVSTKNIQY
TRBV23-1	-	PSSPDRTGELF
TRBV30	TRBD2	AWSVLATSTSPQF
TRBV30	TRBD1	AWSAGQGFKPQH
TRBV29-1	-	SVTDGYNSPLH
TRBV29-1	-	SGLIGNNEQF
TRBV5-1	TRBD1	ASSPGDRPPNEKLF